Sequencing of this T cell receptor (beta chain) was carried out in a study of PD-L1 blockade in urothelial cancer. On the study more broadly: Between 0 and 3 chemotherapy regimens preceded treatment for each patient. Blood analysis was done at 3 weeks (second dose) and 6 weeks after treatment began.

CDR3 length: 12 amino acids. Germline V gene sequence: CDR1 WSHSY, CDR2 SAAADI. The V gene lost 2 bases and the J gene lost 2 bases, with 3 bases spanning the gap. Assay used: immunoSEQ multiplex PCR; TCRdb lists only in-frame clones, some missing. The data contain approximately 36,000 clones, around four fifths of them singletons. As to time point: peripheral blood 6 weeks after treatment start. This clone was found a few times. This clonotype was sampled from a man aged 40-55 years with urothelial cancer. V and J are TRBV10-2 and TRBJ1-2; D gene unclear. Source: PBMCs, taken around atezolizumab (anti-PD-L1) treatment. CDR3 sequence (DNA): TGCGCCAGCAGTGAGCGGAACTATGGCTACACCTTC. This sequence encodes CASSERNYGYTF.